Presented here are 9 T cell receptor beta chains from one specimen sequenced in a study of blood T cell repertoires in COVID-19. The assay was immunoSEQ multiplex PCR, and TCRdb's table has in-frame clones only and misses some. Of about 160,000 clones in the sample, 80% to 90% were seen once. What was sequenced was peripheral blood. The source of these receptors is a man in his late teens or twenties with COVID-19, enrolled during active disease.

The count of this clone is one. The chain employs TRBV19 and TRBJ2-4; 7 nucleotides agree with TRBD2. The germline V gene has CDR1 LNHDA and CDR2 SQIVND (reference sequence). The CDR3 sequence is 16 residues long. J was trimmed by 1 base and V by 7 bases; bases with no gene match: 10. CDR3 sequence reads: CASTPWGGSAKNIQYF. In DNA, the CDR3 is TGTGCCAGTACCCCTTGGGGAGGGTCCGCCAAAAACATTCAGTACTTC.

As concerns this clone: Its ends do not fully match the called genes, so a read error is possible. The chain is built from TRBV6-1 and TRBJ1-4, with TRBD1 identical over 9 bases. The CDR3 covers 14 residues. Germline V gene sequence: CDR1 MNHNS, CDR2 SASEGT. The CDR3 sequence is CASSEVGQGEKLLF. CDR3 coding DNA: TGTGCCAGCAGTGAAGTGGGACAGGGCGAGAAACTGCTTTTT.

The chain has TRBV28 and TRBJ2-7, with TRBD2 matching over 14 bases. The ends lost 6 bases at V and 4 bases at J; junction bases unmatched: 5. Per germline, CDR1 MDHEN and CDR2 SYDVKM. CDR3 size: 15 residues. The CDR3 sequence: CASSQGLAGGYEQYF. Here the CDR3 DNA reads TGTGCCAGCAGCCAAGGACTAGCGGGAGGTTACGAGCAGTACTTC.

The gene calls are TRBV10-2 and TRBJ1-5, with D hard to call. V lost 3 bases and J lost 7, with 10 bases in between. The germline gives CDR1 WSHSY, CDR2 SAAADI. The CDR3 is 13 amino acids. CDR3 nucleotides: TGCGCCAGCAGTGACAGGCCCAAACAGCCCCAGCATTTT. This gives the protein CASSDRPKQPQHF.

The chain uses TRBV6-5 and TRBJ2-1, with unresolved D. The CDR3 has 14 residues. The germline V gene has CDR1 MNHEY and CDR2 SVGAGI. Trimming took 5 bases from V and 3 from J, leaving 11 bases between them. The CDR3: CASSPRKVYNEQFF. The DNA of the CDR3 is TGTGCCAGCAGTCCTAGAAAGGTCTACAATGAGCAGTTCTTC.

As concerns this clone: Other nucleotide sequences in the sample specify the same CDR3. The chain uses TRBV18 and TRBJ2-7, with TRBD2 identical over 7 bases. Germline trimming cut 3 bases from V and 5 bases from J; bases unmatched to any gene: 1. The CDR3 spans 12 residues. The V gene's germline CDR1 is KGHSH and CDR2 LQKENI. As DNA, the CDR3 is TGTGCCAGCTCACCCCGGGGGGACGAGCAGTACTTC. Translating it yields CASSPRGDEQYF.

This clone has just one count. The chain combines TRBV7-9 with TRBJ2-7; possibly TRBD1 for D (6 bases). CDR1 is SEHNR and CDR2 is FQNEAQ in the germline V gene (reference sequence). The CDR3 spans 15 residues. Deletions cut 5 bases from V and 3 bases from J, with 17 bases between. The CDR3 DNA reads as TGTGCCAGCAGCCACCACAGGGTACGCCTCTACGAGCAGTACTTC. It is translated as CASSHHRVRLYEQYF.

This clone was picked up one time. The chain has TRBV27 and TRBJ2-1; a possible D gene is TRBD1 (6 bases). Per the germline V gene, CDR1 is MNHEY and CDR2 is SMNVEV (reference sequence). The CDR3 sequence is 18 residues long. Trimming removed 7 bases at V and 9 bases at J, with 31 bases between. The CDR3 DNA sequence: TGTGCCAGCACCTTAGTTCTGTACAGGGCCCCTCTACATGGTGAGCAGTTCTTC. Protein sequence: CASTLVLYRAPLHGEQFF.

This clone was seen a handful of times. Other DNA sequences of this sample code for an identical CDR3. This CDR3 is CASSLSGQANQPQHF. The CDR3 DNA is TGTGCCAGCAGTTTATCGGGACAGGCCAATCAGCCCCAGCATTTT. The rearrangement links TRBV27 to TRBJ1-5, with 8 bases lining up with TRBD1. The length of the CDR3 is 15 residues. Germline trimming cut 0 bases from V and 3 bases from J; bases unmatched to any gene: 1. CDR1 and CDR2 from the germline V gene are MNHEY and SMNVEV (reference sequence).